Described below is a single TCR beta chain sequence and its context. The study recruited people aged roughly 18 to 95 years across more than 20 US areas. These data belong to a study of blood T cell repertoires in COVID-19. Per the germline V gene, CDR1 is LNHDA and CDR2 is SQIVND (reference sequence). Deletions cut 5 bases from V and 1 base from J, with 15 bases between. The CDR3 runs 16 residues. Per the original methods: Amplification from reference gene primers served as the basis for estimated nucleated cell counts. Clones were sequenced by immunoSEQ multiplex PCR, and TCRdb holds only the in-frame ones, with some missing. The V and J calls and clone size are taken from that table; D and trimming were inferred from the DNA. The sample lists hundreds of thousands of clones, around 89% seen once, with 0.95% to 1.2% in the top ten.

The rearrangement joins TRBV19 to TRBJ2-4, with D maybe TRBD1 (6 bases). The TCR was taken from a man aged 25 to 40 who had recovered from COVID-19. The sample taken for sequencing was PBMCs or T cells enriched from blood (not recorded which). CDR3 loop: CASSPGTPRAKNIQYF. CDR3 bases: TGTGCCAGTAGTCCCGGGACACCCCGGGCCAAAAACATTCAGTACTTC.